This entry lists 9 T cell receptor beta chains sequenced from one sample in a study of cytomegalovirus exposure and HLA in healthy donors. 60 Vbeta and 13 Jbeta primers were used in PCR. Some clones are missing from TCRdb's copy, which holds only in-frame ones; the method was immunoSEQ multiplex PCR. This repertoire shows 60,000 or so clones, 60% to 80% found once; its top ten account for approximately 3.4%. Sequenced: PBMCs. Receptors were obtained from a middle-aged woman in good health and CMV-seropositive.

This chain uses TRBV6-1 with TRBJ1-1; the D is unclear. CDR1 and CDR2 from the germline V gene are MNHNS and SASEGT. The CDR3 runs 13 residues. Trimming removed 1 base at V and 3 bases at J, with 6 bases between. Written as DNA, the CDR3 is TGTGCCAGCAGTGAAGGCGAGCACACTGAAGCTTTCTTT. Translation: CASSEGEHTEAFF.

V gene TRBV19 combines with J gene TRBJ2-5; 7 positions match TRBD2. V was pared by 5 bases and J by 5 bases, with 8 bases of the junction left unmatched. The CDR3 runs to 14 residues. CDR1 is LNHDA and CDR2 is SQIVND in the germline V gene (reference sequence). CDR3 region: CASSPRGVEETQYF. CDR3 DNA sequence: TGTGCCAGTAGTCCCCGGGGGGTTGAGGAGACCCAGTACTTC.

This clone is deemed large (0.1 to 1%). In the same sample, other DNA sequences code for this CDR3. The V gene is TRBV6-6, the J gene TRBJ2-7; D might be TRBD1 (6 bases). Germline V CDR1 and CDR2: MNHNY, SVGAGI (reference sequence). This CDR3 spans 14 amino acids. Between the trimmed V and J ends, which lost 2 bases and 4 bases, there was a span of 12 bases. The CDR3 sequence: CASSYGGRGYEQYF. CDR3 sequence (DNA): TGTGCCAGCAGTTACGGCGGCAGGGGATACGAGCAGTACTTC.

The chain has TRBV4-1 and TRBJ1-1; D might be TRBD1 (6 bases). Trimming removed 2 bases from V and 1 base from J, with 11 bases in between. Per germline, CDR1 MGHRA and CDR2 YSYEKL. CDR3 length: 15 amino acids. The CDR3 reads CASSQTGQWNTEAFF. CDR3 nucleotide sequence: TGCGCCAGCAGCCAAACGGGACAATGGAACACTGAAGCTTTCTTT.

This clone was seen only a few times. A read error is likely, as this CDR3 ends without the conserved phenylalanine or tryptophan. The DNA is left out, because the CDR3 cannot be placed on it with certainty; the CDR3 is given as TCRdb lists it. The rearrangement joins TRBV27 to TRBJ2-2; the table assigns TRBD1, which was not confirmed against the DNA. The CDR3 spans 16 residues, counting both ends. CDR1 MNHEY and CDR2 SMNVEV come from the germline V gene (reference sequence). CDR3 protein: CASLPPGGPLTGELFL.

Here the CDR3 DNA reads TGTGCCAGCAGCCGATTTCCCGGGACTAGCGGGGGAGGGGAGACCCAGTACTTC. Translated, it gives CASSRFPGTSGGGETQYF. This chain joins TRBV9 and TRBJ2-5; 14 bases fit TRBD2. The germline CDR1 and CDR2 sequences are SGDLS and YYNGEE. This CDR3 has 18 amino acids. After removal of 4 bases from V and 5 bases from J, the junction contained 13 bases not matched to a gene.

The J gene is TRBJ2-3, the V gene TRBV19, with TRBD1 matching over 9 bases. Germline V gene data show CDR1 as LNHDA and CDR2 as SQIVND (reference sequence). The CDR3 length is 15 residues. V shed 4 bases, J shed 3 bases, and the junction held 5 bases outside the gene matches. The CDR3 bases are TGTGCCAGTAGTAGACAGGGGGGGTTGACAGATACGCAGTATTTT. It translates to CASSRQGGLTDTQYF.

The rearrangement uses TRBV6-1 and TRBJ2-3, with 9 bases aligning to TRBD2. The CDR3 contains 14 residues. The V and J ends lost 10 bases and 1 base, in that order; junction bases with no gene match: 6. The germline V gene has CDR1 MNHNS and CDR2 SASEGT. The CDR3 DNA reads as TGTGCCACCGGGGGCGGGGGGGGCACAGATACGCAGTATTTT. It codes for CATGGGGGTDTQYF.

The CDR3 DNA reads as TGTGCCAGCGACGGGACTAGGATCCCCAATGAGCAGTTCTTC. Translating gives CASDGTRIPNEQFF. This rearrangement joins TRBV7-9 to TRBJ2-1; 8 positions agree with TRBD2. J lost 6 bases, V lost 8 bases, and 9 bases had no gene match. CDR1 and CDR2 from the germline V gene are SEHNR and FQNEAQ (reference sequence). The CDR3 has 14 residues.